Listed here are 24 T cell receptor beta chains from one sample, sequenced in a study of a mutant IDH1 vaccine in newly diagnosed glioma. Assay: immunoSEQ multiplex PCR; the TCRdb copy retains only in-frame clones and omits some. The table records tens of thousands of clones, 84% of them present only once. Time point indicated: week 11, during vaccination. What each vaccine dose contained was 300 ug of mutant IDH1 20-mer peptide, accompanied by topical imiquimod. Their recognized antigens are unknown. This sample comprised PBMCs, obtained from a glioma patient whose treatment included an IDH1 peptide vaccine. Receptors originate from a middle-aged man with glioma.

V usage is TRBV7-6 and J usage is TRBJ2-7; TRBD1 matches at 7 bases. J gave up 2 bases and V 1 base, and 5 bases lay outside the gene matches. Germline V CDR1 and CDR2: SGHVS, FNYEAQ. The CDR3 sequence is 15 residues long. The CDR3 nucleotides are TGTGCCAGCAGCTTAGGAACAGGGGAAACCTACGAGCAGTACTTC. Translated: CASSLGTGETYEQYF. Together with reference TRBV7-6 and TRBJ2-7, the CDR3 gives the full variable domain: GAGVSQSPRYKVTKRGQDVALRCDPISGHVSLYWYRQALGQGPEFLTYFNYEAQQDKSGLPNDRFSAERPEGSISTLTIQRTEQRDSAMYRCASSLGTGETYEQYFGPGTRLTVT.

A few counts support this clone. J is TRBJ1-2 and V is TRBV5-6; no firm D call. V gave up 0 bases and J gave up 6 bases, with 15 bases separating them. Germline-derived CDR1 and CDR2 are SGHDT and YYEEEE. CDR3 length: 15 amino acids. In DNA, the CDR3 is TGTGCCAGCAGCTTGGCTGCACTCAAGAGGAATGGCTACACCTTC. This gives the protein CASSLAALKRNGYTF.

The chain combines TRBV2 with TRBJ2-1; TRBD2 aligns across 9 bases. Germline assignment: CDR1 SNHLY and CDR2 FYNNEI. V was clipped by 4 bases and J by 14 bases; unmatched bases: 3. CDR3 size: 11 residues. The CDR3 sequence is CASSAQREEFF. The CDR3 DNA reads TGTGCCAGCAGTGCTCAGCGGGAGGAGTTCTTC. Together with reference TRBV2 and TRBJ2-1, the CDR3 gives the full variable domain: EPEVTQTPSHQVTQMGQEVILRCVPISNHLYFYWYRQILGQKVEFLVSFYNNEISEKSEIFDDQFSVERPDGSNFTLKIRSTKLEDSAMYFCASSAQREEFFGPGTRLTVL.

This chain connects TRBV6-6 to TRBJ2-3, with D possibly called TRBD1 or TRBD2 (5 bases each). V lost 10 bases and J lost 0, with 17 bases in between. The CDR3 has 15 amino acids. The germline gives CDR1 MNHNY, CDR2 SVGAGI (reference sequence). CDR3 nucleotide sequence: TGTGCCATCTTCCGTAACCGGGACAGCACAGATACGCAGTATTTT. Protein product: CAIFRNRDSTDTQYF.

The chain couples TRBV7-2 to TRBJ1-1; 7 nucleotides line up with TRBD1. V dropped 4 bases and J dropped 1; count of bases not matched to a gene: 6. Germline values: CDR1 SGHTA, CDR2 FQGNSA. There are 15 residues in the CDR3. CDR3 loop: CASSSQGFGNTEAFF. CDR3 nucleotide sequence: TGTGCCAGCAGCTCACAGGGGTTCGGGAACACTGAAGCTTTCTTT.

The chain employs TRBV4-1 and TRBJ2-3; 8 bases fit TRBD2. The J segment lost 3 bases and the V segment lost 2 bases, leaving 4 bases of the junction unmatched. CDR3 length equals 15 residues. CDR1 MGHRA and CDR2 YSYEKL come from the germline V gene. The CDR3 protein is CASSQLRLATDTQYF. The CDR3 bases are TGCGCCAGCAGCCAACTCCGACTAGCGACAGATACGCAGTATTTT.

The rearrangement links TRBV27 to TRBJ2-3, with 9 bases aligning to TRBD2. The ends lost 6 bases at V and 6 bases at J; junction bases unmatched: 10. Germline V gives CDR1 MNHEY, CDR2 SMNVEV (reference sequence). The CDR3 contains 15 residues. In nucleotides, the CDR3 is TGTGCCAGCAGATGGGTAGCGGGAGTATTGGATACGCAGTATTTT. This encodes CASRWVAGVLDTQYF.

The genes are TRBV7-2 and TRBJ2-7; unclear D gene. CDR3 size: 16 residues. CDR1 and CDR2 from the germline V gene are SGHTA and FQGNSA. V lost 3 bases, J lost 2 bases, and 17 bases lay in between. In DNA form, the CDR3 reads TGTGCCAGCAGCTTTCGACCCAACCAGGTAGCCTACGAGCAGTACTTC. Translation: CASSFRPNQVAYEQYF.

The chain uses TRBV7-8 and TRBJ2-3; 8 bases fit TRBD1. CDR3 length equals 17 residues. CDR1 is SGHVS and CDR2 is FQNEAQ in the germline V gene. The V gene end was trimmed by 2 bases and the J gene end by 4 bases; junction bases not matched to a gene: 11. CDR3 residues: CASSLQSGRGRADTQYF. CDR3 DNA sequence: TGTGCCAGCAGCTTACAGTCGGGCAGGGGGCGCGCAGATACGCAGTATTTT.

This chain links TRBV12-1 with TRBJ2-3; the table's D call, TRBD1, has no DNA check behind it. TRBV12-1 is a pseudogene locus. The CDR3 has 15 residues. This CDR3 reads CASSWPGQGKDTQYF. For the CDR3, the DNA is TGTGCCAGCAGCTGGCCGGGACAGGGGAAAGATACGCAGTATTTT.

The chain has TRBV7-6 and TRBJ2-1; 8 bases line up with TRBD1. This CDR3 has 15 amino acids. Losses at the gene ends were 1 base for V and 5 bases for J; bases not matched to a gene: 4. Germline V gene sequence: CDR1 SGHVS, CDR2 FNYEAQ. CDR3 loop: CASSLEGQANNEQFF. The CDR3 DNA is TGTGCCAGCAGCTTAGAGGGACAGGCGAACAATGAGCAGTTCTTC.

The rearrangement links TRBV5-6 to TRBJ1-3; no clear D gene. Trimming cost V 3 bases and J 1 base, with 11 bases left between them. There are 15 residues in the CDR3. Germline V gene data show CDR1 as SGHDT and CDR2 as YYEEEE. The CDR3 protein is CASSYQPESGNTIYF. The CDR3 nucleotides are TGTGCCAGCAGCTACCAGCCGGAGTCTGGAAACACCATATATTTT.

The CDR3 nucleotides are TGTGCCAGCAGCTTCCAGGGGAATACTGAAGCTTTCTTT. Its translation is CASSFQGNTEAFF. The rearrangement joins TRBV5-6 to TRBJ1-1; TRBD1 is a possible D gene (6 bases). This CDR3 spans 13 amino acids. Trimming removed 2 bases at V and 5 bases at J, with 10 bases between. From germline, CDR1 is SGHDT and CDR2 YYEEEE. The complete variable domain, with remaining parts taken from reference TRBV5-6 and TRBJ1-1, reads DAGVTQSPTHLIKTRGQQVTLRCSPKSGHDTVSWYQQALGQGPQFIFQYYEEEERQRGNFPDRFSGHQFPNYSSELNVNALLLGDSALYLCASSFQGNTEAFFGQGTRLTVV.

The chain joins TRBV7-2 to TRBJ2-4, with a tentative D call TRBD1 (6 bases). This CDR3 has 12 amino acids. V was pared by 5 bases and J by 8 bases, with 10 bases between. Germline V gene sequence: CDR1 SGHTA, CDR2 FQGNSA. The CDR3 is CASSRQVDIQYF. CDR3 sequence (DNA): TGTGCCAGCAGCCGACAGGTGGACATTCAGTACTTC.

The CDR3 protein is CASSLGNEQFF. In DNA, the CDR3 is TGTGCCAGCAGCTTAGGGAATGAGCAGTTCTTC. The chain recombines TRBV7-9 with TRBJ2-1; D is undetermined. The CDR3 extends over 11 amino acids. Germline V gene lookup returns CDR1 SEHNR and CDR2 FQNEAQ (reference sequence). The V end was cut by 1 base, the J end by 7 bases, with 2 bases between.

The chain joins TRBV7-2 to TRBJ2-7; D is unclear. Per germline, CDR1 SGHTA and CDR2 FQGNSA. CDR3 length: 14 amino acids. Trimming removed 5 bases from V and 0 bases from J, with 11 bases in between. CDR3 bases: TGTGCCAGCAGCCCGCAGGCTGGCTCCTACGAGCAGTACTTC. Translating gives CASSPQAGSYEQYF.

This clone appeared a single time. The chain combines TRBV7-9 with TRBJ2-5; possible D gene TRBD2, 5 bases. V was trimmed by 3 bases and J by 5 bases, leaving 19 bases between them. Germline V gives CDR1 SEHNR, CDR2 FQNEAQ (reference sequence). This CDR3 region has 16 residues. DNA for the CDR3: TGTGCCAGCAGCTTCGACGATTTGGCGGGCGGTGAGACCCAGTACTTC. This translates into CASSFDDLAGGETQYF.

The V gene is TRBV7-3, the J gene TRBJ2-3; D unclear. Germline assignment: CDR1 SGHTA and CDR2 FQGTGA. This CDR3 is built from 14 residues. The V end was cut by 3 bases, the J end by 5 bases, with 12 bases between. The CDR3 sequence is CASSLKARRDTQYF. The CDR3 DNA is TGTGCCAGCAGCTTGAAAGCCCGGCGAGATACGCAGTATTTT. Based on the CDR3 plus reference TRBV7-3 and TRBJ2-3, the full variable domain is GAGVSQTPSNKVTEKGKYVELRCDPISGHTALYWYRQSLGQGPEFLIYFQGTGAADDSGLPNDRFFAVRPEGSVSTLKIQRTERGDSAVYLCASSLKARRDTQYFGPGTRLTVL.

This rearrangement joins TRBV18 to TRBJ1-5; D perhaps matches TRBD1 (5 bases). V lost 2 bases to trimming and J lost 6 bases, with 11 bases between them. The germline gives CDR1 KGHSH, CDR2 LQKENI. The CDR3 spans 14 residues. The CDR3 protein is CASSPGTGGQPQHF. In nucleotides, the CDR3 is TGTGCCAGCTCACCAGGGACCGGAGGTCAGCCCCAGCATTTT.

V and J are TRBV10-1 and TRBJ1-1, with a possible D match to TRBD1 (6 bases). The CDR3 totals 13 residues. Trimming cost V 6 bases and J 0 bases, with 8 bases left between them. Germline V gene data show CDR1 as WNHNN and CDR2 as SYGVQD (reference sequence). The CDR3 sequence: CASRGTMNTEAFF. CDR3 DNA sequence: TGCGCCAGCAGAGGGACAATGAACACTGAAGCTTTCTTT.

A single count supports this clone. V is TRBV18 and J is TRBJ2-7, with D possibly matching TRBD2 (5 bases). The CDR3 contains 13 residues. CDR1 is KGHSH and CDR2 is LQKENI in the germline V gene. Trimming pared 3 bases from V and 7 bases from J, leaving 13 bases between. CDR3 loop: CASSPKTTLEQYF. CDR3 DNA: TGTGCCAGCTCACCCAAGACTACCTTGGAGCAGTACTTC.

The chain couples TRBV7-2 to TRBJ1-1, with D perhaps TRBD1 (5 bases). Germline V gene lookup returns CDR1 SGHTA and CDR2 FQGNSA. V gave up 4 bases and J gave up 5 bases, with 17 bases separating them. This CDR3 has 15 amino acids. The CDR3 region has the DNA TGTGCCAGCAGCTCCCCCTCGGGGCGTTATACTGAAGCTTTCTTT. It encodes CASSSPSGRYTEAFF.

This chain joins TRBV4-1 and TRBJ2-2; tentative D call: TRBD1 (5 bases). Trimming shortened V by 6 bases and J by 4 bases, and 15 bases separated the two germline ends. The V gene's germline CDR1 is MGHRA and CDR2 YSYEKL. CDR3 length equals 15 residues. The CDR3 DNA reads TGCGCCAGCAGTTATAGACAGATTCTCACCGGGGAGCTGTTTTTT. This translates into CASSYRQILTGELFF.

The CDR3 region is CAISEDRGYQPQHF. In nucleotides, the CDR3 is TGTGCCATCAGTGAAGACAGGGGATATCAGCCCCAGCATTTT. The chain recombines TRBV10-3 with TRBJ1-5; 8 bases match TRBD1. Trimming cost V 3 bases and J 5 bases; bases outside gene matches: 3. Germline V CDR1 and CDR2: ENHRY, SYGVKD. The CDR3 has 14 residues.